This T cell receptor beta chain was sequenced in a study of T cell repertoires in cytomegalovirus infection. Study as a whole: From public TCR beta signatures came an indication of both CMV infection and matching HLA type.

The table lists this clonotype with many counts. Using its own MiXCR run on the reads, TCRdb lists one record per CDR3 protein. The sample shows approximately 490,000 distinct CDR3 sequences, around 11% of them seen only once. The TCR sequence derives from a human donor in good health (CMV status not recorded). Some clones in this sample may be carry-over from other donors' samples. Source material: PBMCs.

This CDR3 is CASTPRGYTEAFF. The DNA of the CDR3 is TGTGCCAGCACGCCCCGGGGGTACACTGAAGCTTTCTTT. V usage is TRBV12-3 or TRBV12-4 and J usage is TRBJ1-1, with TRBD1 as a possible D gene (5 bases). The CDR3 covers 13 residues. The germline V and J ends were trimmed by 7 bases and 3 bases, with 12 bases remaining between them.